This T cell receptor (beta chain) is from a study of cytomegalovirus exposure and HLA in healthy donors (dated by TCRdb to 2015 to 2018). With regard to the full study: According to a later analysis, the approximately 130 validation repertoires were produced on the same platform as the 700 or so repertoires of the first cohort. The study aimed to test whether cataloging public T cell receptors could reveal signatures of past pathogen exposure. In addition to the first cohort of several hundred subjects, a separate validation cohort of approximately 110 different subjects was used. To predict cytomegalovirus infection status, the study brought together high-throughput TCR immunosequencing, statistical association of individual TCRs with disease status, and machine learning.

Separate from the approximately 670-subject first cohort, the validation cohort of around 130 subjects was the group to which the donors belonged. Details on this clone: Its specific antigen is unknown. No much larger clone exists at a distance of one base, and base qualities are not known.

Study-wide findings and limitations: The classifier was reported to diagnose cytomegalovirus status with high specificity and sensitivity in both the original cohort and the validation cohort. Subsequent analysis determined that TCRs grouped into clusters in the first cohort also showed a tendency toward co-occurrence across the 120 or so validation repertoires, and approximately 94% of cluster scores exceeded 0. The authors suggested that the approach could potentially be extended to other disease states and immunological phenotypes. A few of the identified cytomegalovirus-associated TCR beta chains were confirmed in vitro to be specific for cytomegalovirus antigens. While some public TCRs were present in many individuals, most TCR sequences turned up only very rarely across donors. A later analysis lacked HLA typing for the validation cohort, so it scored co-occurrence in that cohort across all 110 or so repertoires. A total of 150 to 200 TCR beta chains were listed by the study as associated with cytomegalovirus.

Receptor libraries were prepared by the immunoSEQ multiplex PCR assay. In the original analysis: A statistical classification framework was developed to diagnose cytomegalovirus status using the catalog of TCR beta chain sequences. This immuneACCESS table, as held by TCRdb, lists in-frame sequences with V and J called but not all clones. Of the missing ones, under half trace to an unresolved V gene in checked studies; the others have no known cause. V and J calls and clone size are as listed in that table; D and trimming were resolved from the DNA. The sample data list some 170,000 clones, and roughly 84% of these were observed just once. The ten largest make up 9.5% to 13% of the sample. CDR1 and CDR2, looked up from the germline V gene, are SGDLS and YYNGEE. V and J lose 5 bases and 0 bases, and a span of 7 bases separates them. Including the terminal cysteine and phenylalanine, the CDR3 comprises 13 residues. Kept here is only the CDR3 DNA, which spans 39 bases and is read in frame from base 1.

The source of this sequence is a man between 25 and 39 years old in good health and CMV-seropositive. Sequenced input: PBMCs. This receptor chain uses TRBV9 and TRBJ2-3; a tentative D match to TRBD2 spans 6 bases. The CDR3 reads as follows: CASRGTSTDTQYF. The sequenced DNA is TGTGCCAGCAGGGGGACTAGCACAGATACGCAGTATTTT.